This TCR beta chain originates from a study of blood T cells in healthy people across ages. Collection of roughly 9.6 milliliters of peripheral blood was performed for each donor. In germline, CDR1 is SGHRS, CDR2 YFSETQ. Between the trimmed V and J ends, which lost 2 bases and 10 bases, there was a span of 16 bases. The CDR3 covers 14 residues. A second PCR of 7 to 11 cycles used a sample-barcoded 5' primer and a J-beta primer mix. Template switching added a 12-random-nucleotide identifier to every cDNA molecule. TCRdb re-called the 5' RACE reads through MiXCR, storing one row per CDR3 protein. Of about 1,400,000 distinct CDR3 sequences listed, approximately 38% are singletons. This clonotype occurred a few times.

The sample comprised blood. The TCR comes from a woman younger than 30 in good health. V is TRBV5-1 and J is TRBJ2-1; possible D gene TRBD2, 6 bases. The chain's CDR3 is CASSFTSIALEQFF. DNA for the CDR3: TGCGCCAGCAGCTTTACTAGCATCGCGTTGGAGCAGTTCTTC. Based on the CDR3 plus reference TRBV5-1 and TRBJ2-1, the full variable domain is KAGVTQTPRYLIKTRGQQVTLSCSPISGHRSVSWYQQTPGQGLQFLFEYFSETQRNKGNFPGRFSGRQFSNSRSEMNVSTLELGDSALYLCASSFTSIALEQFFGPGTRLTVL.